The T cell receptor beta chain under discussion was sequenced for a study of shared clonotypes between healthy human individuals. Terminally differentiated effector memory CD45RA+ cells were excluded from the naive CD8 cells, which were CD45RO-negative and positively selected for CCR7. The data were produced by immunoSEQ multiplex PCR, yet TCRdb's version contains in-frame clones alone and is incomplete. The table records approximately 840,000 clones, about 96% of them present only once. CDR1 is SGDLS, CDR2 YYNGEE, per germline. This CDR3 has 15 amino acids. With V trimmed by 6 bases and J by 6 bases, 9 bases remained unmatched.

The clonotype comes from a man younger than 40 in good health. Sequenced input: naive CD8+ T cells sorted from blood. The chain carries TRBV9 and TRBJ2-1; 10 bases match TRBD2. The CDR3 spells CASTTLAGGVNEQFF. In DNA, the CDR3 is TGTGCCAGCACCACCTTAGCGGGGGGTGTCAATGAGCAGTTCTTC.